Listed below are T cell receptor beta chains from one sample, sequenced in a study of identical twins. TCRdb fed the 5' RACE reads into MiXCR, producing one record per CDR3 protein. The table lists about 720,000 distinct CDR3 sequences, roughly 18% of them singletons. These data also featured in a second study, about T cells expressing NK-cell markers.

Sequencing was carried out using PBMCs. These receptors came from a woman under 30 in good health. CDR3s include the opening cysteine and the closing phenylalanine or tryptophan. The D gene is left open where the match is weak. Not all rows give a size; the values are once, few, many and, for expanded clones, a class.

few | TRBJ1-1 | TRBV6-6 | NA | TGTGCCAGCAGCCCCAGGGACTTGGAAGCTTTCTTT | CASSPRDLEAFF
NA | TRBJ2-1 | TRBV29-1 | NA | TGCAGCGTTGAAGGCTCTCGGGGTTCTTACAATGAGCAGTTCTTC | CSVEGSRGSYNEQFF
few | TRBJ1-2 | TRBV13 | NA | TGTGCCAGCAGCCCACGGGGGCGTCCTGATGGCTACACCTTC | CASSPRGRPDGYTF
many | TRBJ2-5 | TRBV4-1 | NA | TGCGCCAGCAGCCAACGGAATCAAGAGACCCAGTACTTC | CASSQRNQETQYF
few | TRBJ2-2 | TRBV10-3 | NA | TGTGCCATCACCCTAGGGGCCGACACCGGGGAGCTGTTTTTT | CAITLGADTGELFF
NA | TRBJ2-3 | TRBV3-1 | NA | TGTGCCAGCAGCCAAAATTCAGATACGCAGTATTTT | CASSQNSDTQYF
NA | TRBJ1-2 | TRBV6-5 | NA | TGTGCCAGCAGTTTGACAGGTAGACCTGGCTACACCTTC | CASSLTGRPGYTF
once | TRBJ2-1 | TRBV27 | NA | TGTGCCAGCAGTTGGTATCCAAGACGGTACAATGAGCAGTTCTTC | CASSWYPRRYNEQFF
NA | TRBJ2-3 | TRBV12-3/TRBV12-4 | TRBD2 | TGTGCCAGCAGCTCTCCAGCGGGAGGGCCGCCAGATACGCAGTATTTT | CASSSPAGGPPDTQYF
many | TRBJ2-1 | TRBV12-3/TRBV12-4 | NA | TGCGCCAGCAGCCCCGGGGGAGGCTACAATGAGCAGTTCTTC | CASSPGGGYNEQFF
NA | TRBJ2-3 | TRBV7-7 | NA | TGTGCTAGCAGCTTAGGGTGGGAAGATACGCAGTATTTT | CASSLGWEDTQYF
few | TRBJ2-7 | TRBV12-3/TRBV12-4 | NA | TGTGCCAGCAGAGTCGGGAGCTCCTACGAGCAGTACTTC | CASRVGSSYEQYF
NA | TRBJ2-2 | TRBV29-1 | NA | TGCAGCGTTTCCCGCACCGGGGAGCTGTTTTTT | CSVSRTGELFF
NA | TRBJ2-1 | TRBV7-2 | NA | TGTGCCAGCAGCCCAAACCTATACAATGAGCAGTTCTTC | CASSPNLYNEQFF
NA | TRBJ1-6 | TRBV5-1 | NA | TGCGCCAGCAGCCGGACGGTAGGAAATTCACCCCTCCACTTT | CASSRTVGNSPLHF
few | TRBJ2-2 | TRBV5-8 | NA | TGTGCCAGCAGCTACCACAGGATAAACACCGGGGAGCTGTTTTTT | CASSYHRINTGELFF
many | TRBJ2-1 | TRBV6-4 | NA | TGTGCCAGCAGTGACGACTCCTACAATGAGCAGTTCTTC | CASSDDSYNEQFF
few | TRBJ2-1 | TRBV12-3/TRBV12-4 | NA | TGTGCCAGCAGTCCGACAGGTGGCCCCTCTCTCTATAAGGTCTTC | CASSPTGGPSLYKVF
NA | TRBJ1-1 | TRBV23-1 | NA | TGCGCCAGCAGTCAGACAGAGCCCCGGGCCGAAGCTTTCTTT | CASSQTEPRAEAFF
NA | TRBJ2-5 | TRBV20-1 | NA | TGCAGTGCTAGAGGGGCAGGGAGGCTGGAGACCCAGTACTTC | CSARGAGRLETQYF
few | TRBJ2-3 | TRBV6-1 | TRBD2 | TGTGCCAGCAGTCATATAGCGGGGGACACAGATACGCAGTATTTT | CASSHIAGDTDTQYF
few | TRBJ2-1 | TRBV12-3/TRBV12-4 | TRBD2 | TGTGCCAGCAGTAAGCGGGGCCGCACCCTGGGGAATGAGCAGTTCTTC | CASSKRGRTLGNEQFF
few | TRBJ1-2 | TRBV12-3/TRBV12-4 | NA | TGTGCCAGCAGTTTAGACCCCCCTGGGGGCTATGGCTACACCTTC | CASSLDPPGGYGYTF
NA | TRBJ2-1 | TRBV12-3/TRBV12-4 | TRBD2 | TGTGCCAGCAGACCTGGGACTAGCGGGTACAATGAGCAGTTCTTC | CASRPGTSGYNEQFF
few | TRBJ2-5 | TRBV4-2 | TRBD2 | TGTGCCAGCAGCCAAGATCGGCTAGCGGGGGCCTTACAAGAGACCCAGTACTTC | CASSQDRLAGALQETQYF
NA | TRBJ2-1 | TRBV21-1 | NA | TGTGCCAGCAGCAAGGAGGGCCGGAATGAGCAGTTCTTC | CASSKEGRNEQFF
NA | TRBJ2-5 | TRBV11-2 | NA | TGTGCCAGCAGCGTGGGATCAGGGGAAGAGACCCAGTACTTC | CASSVGSGEETQYF
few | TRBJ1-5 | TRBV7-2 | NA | TGTGCCAGCAGCTTAGAATTGCGGCTCCAGCCCCAGCATTTT | CASSLELRLQPQHF
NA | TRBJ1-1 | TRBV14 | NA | TGTGCCAGCAGCCCGGAGGGTTGGACTGAAGCTTTCTTT | CASSPEGWTEAFF
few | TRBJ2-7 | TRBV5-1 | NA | TGCGCCAGCAGCCTAAATCTGCAGTCCTTGGGCGAGCAGTACTTC | CASSLNLQSLGEQYF
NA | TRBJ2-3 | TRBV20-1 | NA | TGCAGTGCTACCGGACTCCACCCAGATACGCAGTATTTT | CSATGLHPDTQYF
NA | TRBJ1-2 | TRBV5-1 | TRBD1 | TGCGCCAGCAGCTTGTCCCAGGGGGCAAGCTATGGCTACACCTTC | CASSLSQGASYGYTF